What follows describes a single TCR beta chain. Its antigen is not known. Primers for the PCR totalled 60 Vbeta and 13 Jbeta. The protocol was immunoSEQ multiplex PCR, while the TCRdb copy is restricted to in-frame clones and leaves out a portion. Of more than 90,000 clones listed, 75% to 90% are singletons. Everyone who donated was a healthy bone marrow donor. This entry belongs to a study of cytomegalovirus exposure and HLA in healthy donors. The study, taken as a whole, reports: A later analysis showed that HLA-associated TCR beta chains had undergone more clonal expansion than equally common others. Researchers left out some V segments, among them TRBV6-2 and TRBV6-3, as indistinguishable. In a later analysis, TCR beta V- and J-gene trimming showed a link to a missense DCLRE1C variant.

This CDR3 contains 13 residues. Germline CDR1 is MNHNS and CDR2 is SASEGT. V was clipped by 6 bases and J by 6 bases; unmatched bases: 6. Sequencing was done on a sample of PBMCs. The chain carries TRBV6-1 and TRBJ2-3; 7 bases fit TRBD1. The receptor was isolated from a man aged 25-40 years in good health and CMV-seronegative. The CDR3 sequence is CASRVNRGDTQYF. The CDR3 coding sequence is TGTGCCAGCAGGGTTAACAGGGGCGATACGCAGTATTTT.